A selection of T cell receptor beta chains follows, all from one sample in a study of T cells in Graves' hyperthyroidism and ophthalmopathy. Using its own MiXCR run on the multiplex PCR reads, TCRdb lists one record per CDR3 protein. The sample has approximately 590,000 distinct CDR3 sequences; about 43% are singletons. The sample was peripheral blood or thyroid tissue (not recorded which). The source is a woman between 18 and 29 years old with Graves' hyperthyroidism. Both conserved end residues are trimmed from each CDR3. Rows may omit the clone size; those that give it use once, few, many or a size class.

>TRBJ1-2|TRBV2|few
ASRGTGEAYGYT
>TRBJ2-7|TRBV9|NA
ASSPSSGREHEQY
>TRBJ2-2|TRBV7-2|NA
ASSLSSGTGRTGELF
>TRBJ1-4|TRBV29-1|NA
SLGLSSVTNEKLF
>TRBJ1-6|TRBV14|many
ASSQFGQGWDSPLH
>TRBJ2-2|TRBV15|many
ATSTGGTNTGELF
>TRBJ2-5|TRBV10-3|NA
AIRPGLAEETQY
>TRBJ2-5|TRBV29-1|NA
SAAGTGAGETQY
>TRBJ2-7|TRBV10-3|NA
AISATGLAGEQY
>TRBJ1-3|TRBV10-3|NA
AIKEGSTIY
>TRBJ2-7|TRBV7-9|NA
ASVLAGGNTQY
>TRBJ1-2|TRBV24-1|many
ATSDQSYGYT
>TRBJ2-7|TRBV5-1|NA
ASSLKGGDAYEQY
>TRBJ2-7|TRBV12-3/TRBV12-4|NA
ASSLNRRSDEQY
>TRBJ2-2|TRBV6-1|NA
ASGGQGYSGELF
>TRBJ1-6|TRBV10-3|many
AISGTYNSPLH
>TRBJ2-2|TRBV25-1|NA
AAGGRDTGELF
>TRBJ1-2|TRBV5-1|few
ASSPPTLYGYT
>TRBJ2-2|TRBV5-1|NA
ASSTGQHTGELF
>TRBJ2-5|TRBV10-3|once
AISEEGEETQY
>TRBJ2-5|TRBV29-1|many
SVRLAGGRETQY
>TRBJ1-2|TRBV25-1|few
ASRGQGYT
>TRBJ1-5|TRBV15|NA
AWNPGQRSNQPQH
>TRBJ2-7|TRBV7-6|many
ASSLAGQGGYEQY
>TRBJ1-2|TRBV20-1|few
SAEDRGRGYGYT
>TRBJ1-5|TRBV7-3|NA
ASSRDKHPQH
>TRBJ1-1|TRBV5-1|NA
ASSRGVPTEAF
>TRBJ2-3|TRBV24-1|NA
ATRSGYTDTQY
>TRBJ1-2|TRBV7-2|few
ASSPDGRGYT
>TRBJ2-5|TRBV29-1|NA
SGPQETQY
>TRBJ1-6|TRBV7-9|NA
ASSLAGGGDSPLH